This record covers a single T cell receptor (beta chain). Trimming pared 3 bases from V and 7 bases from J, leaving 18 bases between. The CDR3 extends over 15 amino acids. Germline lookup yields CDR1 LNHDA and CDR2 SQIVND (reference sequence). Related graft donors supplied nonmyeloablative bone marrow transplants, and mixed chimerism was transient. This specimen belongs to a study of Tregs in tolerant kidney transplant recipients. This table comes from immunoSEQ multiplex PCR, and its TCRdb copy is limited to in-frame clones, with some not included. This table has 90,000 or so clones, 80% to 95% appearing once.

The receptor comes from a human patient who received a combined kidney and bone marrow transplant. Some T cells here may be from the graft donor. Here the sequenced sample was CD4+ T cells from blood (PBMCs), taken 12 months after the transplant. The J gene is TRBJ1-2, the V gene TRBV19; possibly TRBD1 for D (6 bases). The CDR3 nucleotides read TGTGCCAGTAGTATGGAAAAACAGGGCTTCTTTGGCTACACCTTC. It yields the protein CASSMEKQGFFGYTF.